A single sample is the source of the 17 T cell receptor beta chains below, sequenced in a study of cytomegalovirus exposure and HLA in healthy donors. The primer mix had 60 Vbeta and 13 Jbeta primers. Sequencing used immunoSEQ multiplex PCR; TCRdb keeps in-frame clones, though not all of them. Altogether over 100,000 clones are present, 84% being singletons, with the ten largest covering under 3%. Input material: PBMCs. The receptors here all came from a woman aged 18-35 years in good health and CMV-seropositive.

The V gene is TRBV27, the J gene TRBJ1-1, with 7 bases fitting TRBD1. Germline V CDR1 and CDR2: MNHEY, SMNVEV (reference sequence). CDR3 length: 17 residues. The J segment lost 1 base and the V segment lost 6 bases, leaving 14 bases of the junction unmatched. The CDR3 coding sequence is TGTGCCAGCAGACTTTCGACAGGGAGGTCGAGGAACACTGAAGCTTTCTTT. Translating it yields CASRLSTGRSRNTEAFF.

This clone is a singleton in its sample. The CDR3 DNA is TGCGCCAGCAGCTTCGGGACAGGGGGCTACGAGCAGTACTTC. Its translation is CASSFGTGGYEQYF. V is TRBV5-1 and J is TRBJ2-7; 11 bases are a match to TRBD1. V shed 2 bases and J 3 bases; nucleotides not matched to a gene: 1. The germline V gene encodes CDR1 SGHRS and CDR2 YFSETQ. This CDR3 spans 14 amino acids.

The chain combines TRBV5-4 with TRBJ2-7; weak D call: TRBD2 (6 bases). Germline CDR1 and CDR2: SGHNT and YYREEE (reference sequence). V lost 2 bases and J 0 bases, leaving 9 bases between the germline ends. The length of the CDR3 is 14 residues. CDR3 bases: TGTGCCAGCAGCTTCCGGGGGAGCTCCTACGAGCAGTACTTC. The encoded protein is CASSFRGSSYEQYF.

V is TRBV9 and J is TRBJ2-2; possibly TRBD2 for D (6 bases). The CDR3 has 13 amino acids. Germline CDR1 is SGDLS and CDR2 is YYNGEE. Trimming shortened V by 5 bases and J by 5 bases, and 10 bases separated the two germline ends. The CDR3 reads CASREEGTGELFF. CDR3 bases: TGTGCCAGCAGGGAGGAGGGGACCGGGGAGCTGTTTTTT.

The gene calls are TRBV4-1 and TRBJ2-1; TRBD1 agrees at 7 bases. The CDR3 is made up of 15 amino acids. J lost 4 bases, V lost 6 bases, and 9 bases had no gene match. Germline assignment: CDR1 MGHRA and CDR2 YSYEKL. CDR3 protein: CASRPPGQSYNEQFF. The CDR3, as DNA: TGCGCCAGCAGACCACCGGGACAGAGTTACAATGAGCAGTTCTTC.

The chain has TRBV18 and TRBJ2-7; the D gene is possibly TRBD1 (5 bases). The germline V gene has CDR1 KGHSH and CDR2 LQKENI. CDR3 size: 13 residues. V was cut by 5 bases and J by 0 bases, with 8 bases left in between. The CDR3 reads CASSADSSYEQYF. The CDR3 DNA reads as TGTGCCAGCTCAGCCGACAGCTCCTACGAGCAGTACTTC.

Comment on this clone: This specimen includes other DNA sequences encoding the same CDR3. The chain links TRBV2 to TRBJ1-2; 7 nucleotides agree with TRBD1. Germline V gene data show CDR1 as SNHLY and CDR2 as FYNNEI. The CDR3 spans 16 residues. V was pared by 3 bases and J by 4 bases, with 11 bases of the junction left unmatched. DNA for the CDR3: TGTGCCAGCAGTGATAGTAGAGGACAGGCGAGCTATGGCTACACCTTC. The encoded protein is CASSDSRGQASYGYTF.

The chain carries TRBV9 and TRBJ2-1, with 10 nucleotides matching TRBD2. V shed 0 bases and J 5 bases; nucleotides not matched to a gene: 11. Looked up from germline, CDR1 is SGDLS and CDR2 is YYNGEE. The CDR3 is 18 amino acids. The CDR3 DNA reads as TGTGCCAGCAGCGTAGTACCGACTAGCGGGCAGGGGAACAATGAGCAGTTCTTC. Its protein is CASSVVPTSGQGNNEQFF.

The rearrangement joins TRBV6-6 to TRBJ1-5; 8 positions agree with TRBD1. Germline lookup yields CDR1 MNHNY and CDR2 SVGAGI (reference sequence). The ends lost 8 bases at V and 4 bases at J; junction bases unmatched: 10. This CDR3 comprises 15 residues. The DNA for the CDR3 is TGTGCCAGCGGCGGACAGGGAGGACTTAATCAGCCCCAGCATTTT. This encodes CASGGQGGLNQPQHF.

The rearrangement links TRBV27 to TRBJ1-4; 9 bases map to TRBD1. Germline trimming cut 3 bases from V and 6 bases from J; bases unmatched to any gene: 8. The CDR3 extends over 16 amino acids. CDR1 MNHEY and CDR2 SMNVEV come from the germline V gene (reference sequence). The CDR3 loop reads CASSLSTGGAYEKLFF. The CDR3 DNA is TGTGCCAGCAGTTTGTCAACAGGGGGCGCGTATGAAAAACTGTTTTTT.

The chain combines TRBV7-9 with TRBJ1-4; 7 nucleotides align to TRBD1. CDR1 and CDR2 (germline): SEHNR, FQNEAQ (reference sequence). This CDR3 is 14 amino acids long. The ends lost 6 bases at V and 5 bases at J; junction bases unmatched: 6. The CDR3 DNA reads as TGTGCCAGCAGTTGGGACAGTTCAAATGAAAAACTGTTTTTT. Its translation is CASSWDSSNEKLFF.

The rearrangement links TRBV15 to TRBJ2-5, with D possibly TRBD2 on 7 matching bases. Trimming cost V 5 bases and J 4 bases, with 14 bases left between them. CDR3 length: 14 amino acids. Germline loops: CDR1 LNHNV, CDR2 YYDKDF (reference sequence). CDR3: CATSDRGAGETQYF. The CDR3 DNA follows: TGTGCCACCAGCGACCGGGGGGCCGGAGAGACCCAGTACTTC.

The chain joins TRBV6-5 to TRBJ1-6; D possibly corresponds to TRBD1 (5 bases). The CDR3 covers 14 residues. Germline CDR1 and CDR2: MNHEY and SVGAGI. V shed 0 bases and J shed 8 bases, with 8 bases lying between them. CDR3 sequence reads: CASSYSPGYSPLHF. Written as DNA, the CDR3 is TGTGCCAGCAGTTACTCTCCAGGGTATTCACCCCTCCACTTT.

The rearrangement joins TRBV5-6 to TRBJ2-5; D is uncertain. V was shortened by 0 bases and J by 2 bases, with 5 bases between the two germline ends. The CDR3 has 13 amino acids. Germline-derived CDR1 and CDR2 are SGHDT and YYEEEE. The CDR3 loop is CASSLGGQETQYF. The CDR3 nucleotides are TGTGCCAGCAGCTTGGGAGGACAAGAGACCCAGTACTTC. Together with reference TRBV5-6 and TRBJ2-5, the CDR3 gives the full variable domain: DAGVTQSPTHLIKTRGQQVTLRCSPKSGHDTVSWYQQALGQGPQFIFQYYEEEERQRGNFPDRFSGHQFPNYSSELNVNALLLGDSALYLCASSLGGQETQYFGPGTRLLVL.

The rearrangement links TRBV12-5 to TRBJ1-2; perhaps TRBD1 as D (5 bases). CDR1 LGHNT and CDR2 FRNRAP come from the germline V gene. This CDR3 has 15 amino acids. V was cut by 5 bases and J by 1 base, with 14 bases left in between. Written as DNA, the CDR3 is TGTGCTAGTGGTCCCCCCCCGGACATTAACTATGGCTACACCTTC. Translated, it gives CASGPPPDINYGYTF.

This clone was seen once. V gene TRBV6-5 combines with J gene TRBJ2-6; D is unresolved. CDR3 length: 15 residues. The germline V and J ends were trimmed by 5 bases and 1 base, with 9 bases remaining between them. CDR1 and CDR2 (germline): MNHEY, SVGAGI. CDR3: CASSLLVSGANVLTF. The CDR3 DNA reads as TGTGCCAGCAGTCTGCTAGTTTCTGGGGCCAACGTCCTGACTTTC.

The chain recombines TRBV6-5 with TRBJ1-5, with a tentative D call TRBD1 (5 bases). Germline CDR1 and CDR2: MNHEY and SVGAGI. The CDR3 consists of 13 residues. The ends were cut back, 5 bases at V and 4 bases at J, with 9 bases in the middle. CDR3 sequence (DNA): TGTGCCAGCAGTCAGACAGAGAATCAGCCCCAGCATTTT. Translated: CASSQTENQPQHF.